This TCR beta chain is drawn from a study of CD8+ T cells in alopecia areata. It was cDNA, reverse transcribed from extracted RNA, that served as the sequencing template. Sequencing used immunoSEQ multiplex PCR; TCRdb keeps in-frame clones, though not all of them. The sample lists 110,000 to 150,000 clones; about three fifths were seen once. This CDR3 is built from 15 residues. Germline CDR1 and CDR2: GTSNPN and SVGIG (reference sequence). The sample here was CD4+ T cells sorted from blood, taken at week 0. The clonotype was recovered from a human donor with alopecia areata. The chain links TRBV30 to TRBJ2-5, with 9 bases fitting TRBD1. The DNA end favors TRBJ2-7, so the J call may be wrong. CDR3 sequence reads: CAWSGRDRATYEQYF. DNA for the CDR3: TGTGCCTGGAGTGGCCGGGACAGGGCCACCTACGAGCAGTACTTC.